This T cell receptor (beta chain) was sequenced in a study of PD-1 blockade in classical Hodgkin lymphoma. This clone was found a few times. Its antigen remains unidentified. Clones were read by immunoSEQ multiplex PCR, and TCRdb kept only the in-frame ones, dropping some. This table has more than 20,000 clones, around two thirds appearing once. Broader study findings: Newly diagnosed patients had baseline TCR diversity that was reportedly lower than that of healthy donors. Complete responders entered with baseline diversity on par with newly diagnosed patients, the results showed.

V was cut by 7 bases and J by 5 bases, with 15 bases left in between. The CDR3 spans 13 residues. Germline values: CDR1 SGHNT, CDR2 YYREEE (reference sequence). Relapse after autologous stem cell transplantation occurred in every patient, and brentuximab vedotin exposure varied. The starting material was peripheral blood mononuclear cells (PBMCs), obtained before the second cycle of nivolumab. This clonotype was sampled from a human donor with classical Hodgkin lymphoma. The genes are TRBV5-4 and TRBJ2-5, with D possibly matching TRBD2 (5 bases). Here the CDR3 reads CASRDYTLETQYF. CDR3 in DNA: TGTGCCAGCCGGGATTATACGCTGGAGACCCAGTACTTC. Full variable domain (outside the CDR3, taken from reference TRBV5-4 and TRBJ2-5): ETGVTQSPTHLIKTRGQQVTLRCSSQSGHNTVSWYQQALGQGPQFIFQYYREEENGRGNFPPRFSGLQFPNYSSELNVNALELDDSALYLCASRDYTLETQYFGPGTRLLVL.